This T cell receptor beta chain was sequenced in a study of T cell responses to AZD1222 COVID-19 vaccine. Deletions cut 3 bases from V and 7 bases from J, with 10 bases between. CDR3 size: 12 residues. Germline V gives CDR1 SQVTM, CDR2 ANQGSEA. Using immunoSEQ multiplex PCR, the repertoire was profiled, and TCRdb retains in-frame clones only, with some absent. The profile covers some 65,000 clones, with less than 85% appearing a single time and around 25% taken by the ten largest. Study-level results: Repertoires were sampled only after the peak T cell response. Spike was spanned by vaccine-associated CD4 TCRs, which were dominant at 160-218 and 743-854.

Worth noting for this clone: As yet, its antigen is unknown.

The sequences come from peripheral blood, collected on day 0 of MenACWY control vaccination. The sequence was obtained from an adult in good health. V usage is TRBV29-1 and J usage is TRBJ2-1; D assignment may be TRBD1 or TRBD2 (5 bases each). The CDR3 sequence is CSVDGDLNEQFF. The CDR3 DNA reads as TGCAGCGTTGATGGGGACCTAAATGAGCAGTTCTTC.